The 29 T cell receptor beta chains in this list originate from one sample, sequenced in a study of blood T cells in healthy people across ages. Sample-barcoded 5' priming and a J-beta primer mix drove a second PCR of roughly 7 to 11 cycles. TCRdb itself ran the 5' RACE reads through MiXCR, one entry per CDR3 protein. The sample has about 720,000 distinct CDR3 sequences, over 20% seen once. Sequenced material: blood. The receptor source for this set is a man between 65 and 85 years old in good health.

The chain has TRBV28 and TRBJ1-1; possibly TRBD1 for D (6 bases). Trimming removed 8 bases at V and 4 bases at J, with 14 bases between. Germline CDR1 and CDR2: MDHEN and SYDVKM. This CDR3 is built from 13 residues. The CDR3 loop is CASRTGHPTEAFF. CDR3 sequence (DNA): TGTGCCAGCCGCACGGGACATCCCACTGAAGCTTTCTTT.

This sequence joins TRBV9 and TRBJ1-1; no clear D. Per germline, CDR1 SGDLS and CDR2 YYNGEE. The CDR3 spans 15 residues. Trimming took 0 bases from V and 0 from J, leaving 9 bases between them. CDR3 DNA: TGTGCCAGCAGCGTAGTAAGTGACATGAACACTGAAGCTTTCTTT. This encodes CASSVVSDMNTEAFF.

The chain combines TRBV20-1 with TRBJ2-1; weak D call: TRBD2 (6 bases). The germline V gene encodes CDR1 DFQATT and CDR2 SNEGSKA (reference sequence). CDR3 size: 12 residues. Trimming removed 3 bases at V and 7 bases at J, with 10 bases between. The CDR3 region is CSASPRGNEQFF. The CDR3 DNA follows: TGCAGTGCTAGTCCCCGGGGGAATGAGCAGTTCTTC.

V usage is TRBV30 and J usage is TRBJ2-6; D not resolved. The germline CDR1 and CDR2 sequences are GTSNPN and SVGIG (reference sequence). Trimming shortened V by 2 bases and J by 3 bases, and 5 bases separated the two germline ends. The CDR3 has 13 residues. In nucleotides, the CDR3 is TGTGCCTGGAGTCTATTTGGGGCCAACGTCCTGACTTTC. Its protein product is CAWSLFGANVLTF. The full variable domain, rest sourced from reference TRBV30 and TRBJ2-6, is SQTIHQWPATLVQPVGSPLSLECTVEGTSNPNLYWYRQAAGRGLQLLFYSVGIGQISSEVPQNLSASRPQDRQFILSSKKLLLSDSGFYLCAWSLFGANVLTFGAGSRLTVL.

In DNA form, the CDR3 reads TGTGCCAGCTCAGCTAAGGCGTGGAACACCGGGGAGCTGTTTTTT. Translation: CASSAKAWNTGELFF. The chain has TRBV18 and TRBJ2-2, with D uncertain. The CDR3 is 15 amino acids. V lost 5 bases and J lost 1, with 11 bases in between. Germline loops: CDR1 KGHSH, CDR2 LQKENI.

Turning to this clonotype: A much more abundant neighbour one base away suggests this may be a read error. The chain employs TRBV20-1 and TRBJ2-1; 12 positions match TRBD2. The CDR3 length is 15 residues. CDR1 DFQATT and CDR2 SNEGSKA come from the germline V gene (reference sequence). The CDR3 DNA sequence: TGCGGTGCTAGAGACCGACTAGCGGGAGTCTATGAGCAGTTCTTC. Translation: CGARDRLAGVYEQFF.

This clonotype was detected a few times. The chain uses TRBV12-3 or TRBV12-4 and TRBJ1-5; the D gene is possibly TRBD1 (5 bases). The length of the CDR3 is 14 residues. V was cut by 3 bases and J by 6 bases, with 12 bases left in between. The CDR3 nucleotides read TGTGCCAGCAGTTTTGGGTCAGGGTCTCAGCCCCAGCATTTT. Translating gives CASSFGSGSQPQHF.

This clonotype has more than one count but fewer than ten. The chain links TRBV7-2 to TRBJ1-1, with D tentatively TRBD1 (5 bases). The length of the CDR3 is 13 residues. Germline V gene data show CDR1 as SGHTA and CDR2 as FQGNSA. With 3 bases removed from V and 4 bases from J, the gap between germline ends came to 9 bases. The CDR3 loop is CASSFEGFTEAFF. Here the CDR3 DNA reads TGTGCCAGCAGCTTCGAGGGGTTCACTGAAGCTTTCTTT.

This clonotype appeared a few times. V usage is TRBV5-1 and J usage is TRBJ1-1; D is perhaps TRBD1 (5 bases). CDR3 length equals 14 residues. The V end lost 6 bases, the J end lost 5 bases, and 17 bases lay between the germline ends. Germline assignment: CDR1 SGHRS and CDR2 YFSETQ. In nucleotides, the CDR3 is TGCGCCAGCACCCAATGGGGGGAAGGAACTGAAGCTTTCTTT. Its translation is CASTQWGEGTEAFF.

This clonotype was seen only a few times. The gene calls are TRBV12-3 or TRBV12-4 and TRBJ1-1, with D maybe TRBD1 (5 bases). The CDR3 spans 13 residues. V gave up 8 bases and J gave up 1 base, with 11 bases separating them. The CDR3 loop reads CASGLGQNTEAFF. In DNA form, the CDR3 reads TGTGCCAGCGGTCTTGGACAGAACACTGAAGCTTTCTTT.

This clonotype was observed a handful of times. This chain joins TRBV24-1 and TRBJ2-3; D is uncertain. V lost 7 bases and J 7 bases, leaving 8 bases between the germline ends. Per germline, CDR1 KGHDR and CDR2 SFDVKD. This CDR3 is built from 11 residues. The CDR3 nucleotides are TGTGCCACCAGCTCAGTGAATACGCAGTATTTT. This codes for CATSSVNTQYF.

This clonotype was seen more than once but under ten times. V and J are TRBV4-1 and TRBJ2-1, with D possibly being TRBD1 (7 bases). Germline CDR1 reads MGHRA; CDR2 reads YSYEKL. Trimming removed 3 bases at V and 2 bases at J, with 20 bases between. The CDR3 totals 18 residues. Written as DNA, the CDR3 is TGCGCCAGCAGCCACCCGATCGACAGGGAGGAGACCTACAATGAGCAGTTCTTC. Translated: CASSHPIDREETYNEQFF.

Concerning this clonotype itself: A junction boundary mismatches the germline segment, possibly from a read error. The chain combines TRBV5-1 with TRBJ2-3, with 11 bases that match TRBD2. CDR3 length: 18 amino acids. Germline CDR1 SGHRS, CDR2 YFSETQ. CDR3 residues: CASSLRPSGGTGTDMQYF. The CDR3 nucleotides are TGCGCCAGCAGCTTGAGGCCTAGCGGGGGGACAGGCACAGATATGCAGTATTTT.

There are a few counts of this clonotype. The chain uses TRBV28 and TRBJ1-1; tentatively, D is TRBD1 (5 bases). This CDR3 comprises 13 residues. Germline V gene sequence: CDR1 MDHEN, CDR2 SYDVKM. V lost 10 bases to trimming and J lost 6 bases, with 18 bases between them. The CDR3 DNA reads TGTGCCACCGGGGGAGGGACGGCCCCTGAAGCTTTCTTT. Its translation: CATGGGTAPEAFF.

This clonotype was seen a few times. The chain couples TRBV7-8 to TRBJ2-3; 9 positions agree with TRBD1. The CDR3 has 16 amino acids. J gave up 7 bases and V 5 bases, and 13 bases lay outside the gene matches. The germline V gene has CDR1 SGHVS and CDR2 FQNEAQ. CDR3 sequence: CASSPPRTGDLYTQYF. Here the CDR3 DNA reads TGTGCCAGCAGCCCCCCCCGGACAGGGGATTTGTATACGCAGTATTTT.

A few counts support this clonotype. The chain couples TRBV10-3 to TRBJ2-5, with D perhaps matching TRBD1 (8 bases). CDR3 length: 13 amino acids. Germline CDR1 and CDR2: ENHRY and SYGVKD. Trimming shortened V by 7 bases and J by 3 bases, and 12 bases separated the two germline ends. CDR3 bases: TGTGCCATCAACAGGGGGGGGGAAGAGACCCAGTACTTC. Translation: CAINRGGEETQYF.

This clonotype was found many times. The chain links TRBV20-1 to TRBJ1-1; D remains ambiguous. This CDR3 comprises 13 residues. CDR1 DFQATT and CDR2 SNEGSKA come from the germline V gene (reference sequence). Trimming took off 5 bases at V and 1 base at J, with 11 bases between the two ends. This chain's CDR3 is CSAAYTANTEAFF. The CDR3 DNA reads TGCAGTGCTGCCTATACAGCGAACACTGAAGCTTTCTTT.

The chain combines TRBV11-3 with TRBJ1-2; D is perhaps TRBD1 (6 bases). Germline CDR1 reads SGHNT; CDR2 reads YENEEA. Trimming shortened V by 3 bases and J by 4 bases, and 12 bases separated the two germline ends. The CDR3 contains 14 residues. The CDR3 protein is CASSLTGAGYGYTF. The CDR3, as DNA: TGTGCCAGCAGCTTGACAGGTGCAGGCTATGGCTACACCTTC.

The rearrangement links TRBV9 to TRBJ1-6; 8 positions agree with TRBD1. J was trimmed by 3 bases and V by 4 bases; bases with no gene match: 6. This CDR3 region has 16 residues. Germline lookup yields CDR1 SGDLS and CDR2 YYNGEE. CDR3 sequence: CASSPTGQGYNSPLHF. The DNA for the CDR3 is TGTGCCAGCAGCCCTACCGGACAGGGCTATAATTCACCCCTCCACTTT.

In this sample, this clonotype turned up many times. J is TRBJ2-5 and V is TRBV7-2, with a weak D call TRBD1 (6 bases). This CDR3 is 16 amino acids long. Germline loops: CDR1 SGHTA, CDR2 FQGNSA. Between the trimmed V and J ends, which lost 2 bases and 4 bases, there was a span of 17 bases. CDR3 region: CASSLSQGSARETQYF. The CDR3 nucleotides read TGTGCCAGCAGCTTATCTCAGGGGTCCGCAAGAGAGACCCAGTACTTC.

The J gene is TRBJ2-3, the V gene TRBV30; 7 nucleotides align to TRBD1. The CDR3 is made up of 14 amino acids. Per the germline V gene, CDR1 is GTSNPN and CDR2 is SVGIG (reference sequence). Trimming took 4 bases from V and 4 from J; bases not matched to a gene: 8. CDR3 loop: CAWNRQGWADTQYF. CDR3 coding DNA: TGTGCCTGGAATAGACAGGGATGGGCAGATACGCAGTATTTT.

This clonotype has only a few counts. The chain joins TRBV2 to TRBJ2-3; D might be TRBD1 or TRBD2, each matching 6 bases. Per germline, CDR1 SNHLY and CDR2 FYNNEI. Trimming pared 6 bases from V and 5 bases from J, leaving 18 bases between. The CDR3 sequence is 15 residues long. CDR3 DNA: TGTGCCAGCAGCCACAATTGGGGGGCGATAGATACGCAGTATTTT. Residues: CASSHNWGAIDTQYF. Drawing the rest from reference TRBV2 and TRBJ2-3, the complete variable domain is EPEVTQTPSHQVTQMGQEVILRCVPISNHLYFYWYRQILGQKVEFLVSFYNNEISEKSEIFDDQFSVERPDGSNFTLKIRSTKLEDSAMYFCASSHNWGAIDTQYFGPGTRLTVL.

This chain uses TRBV7-2 with TRBJ1-2; 11 bases fit TRBD1. From germline, CDR1 is SGHTA and CDR2 FQGNSA. Unmatched junction bases numbered 12, after V lost 4 bases and J lost 8 bases. The CDR3 contains 16 residues. The CDR3 here is CASSSARGQGAEGYTF. As DNA, the CDR3 is TGTGCCAGCAGCTCCGCTAGAGGACAGGGGGCAGAAGGCTACACCTTC.

V usage is TRBV20-1 and J usage is TRBJ1-1; 9 bases are shared with TRBD1. J gave up 3 bases and V 3 bases, and 14 bases lay outside the gene matches. This CDR3 spans 17 amino acids. Germline-derived CDR1 and CDR2 are DFQATT and SNEGSKA (reference sequence). CDR3 amino acids: CSASGFATTGGYTEAFF. The CDR3 coding sequence is TGCAGTGCTAGCGGGTTCGCGACGACAGGGGGTTACACTGAAGCTTTCTTT.

The genes are TRBV6-2 or TRBV6-3 and TRBJ1-6; D gene uncertain. CDR1 is MNHEY, CDR2 SVGEGT, per germline. The V end was cut by 6 bases, the J end by 0 bases, with 18 bases between. The CDR3 is 18 amino acids. This chain's CDR3 is CASSHGPPETSYNSPLHF. The CDR3 DNA reads TGTGCCAGCAGCCACGGGCCTCCGGAGACCTCCTATAATTCACCCCTCCACTTT.

This clonotype was seen ten or more times. The chain employs TRBV10-3 and TRBJ2-5; 8 bases fit TRBD1. With V trimmed by 3 bases and J by 5 bases, 5 bases remained unmatched. This CDR3 contains 14 residues. Germline values: CDR1 ENHRY, CDR2 SYGVKD. CDR3 sequence: CAISDGQGRETQYF. The CDR3 DNA follows: TGTGCCATCAGTGACGGACAGGGCAGGGAGACCCAGTACTTC.

This chain links TRBV29-1 with TRBJ1-2; a possible D gene is TRBD1 (6 bases). V was trimmed by 6 bases and J by 3 bases, leaving 17 bases between them. This CDR3 has 14 residues. The V gene's germline CDR1 is SQVTM and CDR2 ANQGSEA. CDR3 DNA sequence: TGCAGCGTGCGCCTCAGGGGAATGGACTATGGCTACACCTTC. The encoded protein is CSVRLRGMDYGYTF.

Comments on this clonotype: A much larger clone sits a single nucleotide away, making a read error possible. The chain combines TRBV6-2 or TRBV6-3 with TRBJ2-7, with unresolved D. This CDR3 spans 17 amino acids. With 0 bases removed from V and 3 bases from J, the gap between germline ends came to 18 bases. CDR1 is MNHEY, CDR2 SVGEGT, per germline. In DNA form, the CDR3 reads TGTGCCAGCAGTTACTCGGCTTGGCGCGGTATGAACTACGAGCAGTACTTC. Amino acids: CASSYSAWRGMNYEQYF.

This clonotype was counted only a few times. V is TRBV30 and J is TRBJ1-3; 7 bases match TRBD1. CDR1 is GTSNPN, CDR2 SVGIG, per germline (reference sequence). The CDR3 length is 14 residues. The trim removed 4 bases at V and 0 bases at J, leaving 3 bases unmatched. Written as DNA, the CDR3 is TGTGCCTGGATAGGGGGCAGCTCTGGAAACACCATATATTTT. This codes for CAWIGGSSGNTIYF.